This T cell receptor beta chain was found in a study of cytotoxic CD8 clonotypes in ibrutinib-treated CLL. Study context: Patients gave response samples after a median approximately 11 months of treatment, range 6 to 36. Study-wide results and limits: Sampling times differed between sustained-remission and progressing patients.

Sequenced by immunoSEQ multiplex PCR; TCRdb stores in-frame clones only, minus some. The sample records about 140,000 clones, 75% to 95% being singletons. This clone was observed once. Antigen: not known. Looked up from germline, CDR1 is MNHNY and CDR2 is SVGAGI (reference sequence). Trimming cost V 0 bases and J 7 bases, with 7 bases left between them. The CDR3 length is 13 residues. Around 2 micrograms of genomic DNA (from cryopreserved PBMCs) were used for TCR beta libraries. Sequenced here: PBMCs, sampled after 12 months of ibrutinib treatment. The chain uses TRBV6-6 and TRBJ2-1; D is ambiguous. The receptor's source is a human donor with chronic lymphocytic leukemia. The CDR3 protein is CASSYSYGNEQFF. CDR3 nucleotides: TGTGCCAGCAGTTACTCGTACGGGAATGAGCAGTTCTTC.